This T cell receptor beta chain was found in a study of T cell responses to AZD1222 COVID-19 vaccine. Study-wide findings and caveats: Only a handful of AZD1222 recipients were seropositive at baseline. There were vaccine-associated CD4 TCRs across spike, dominant at 160-218 and 743-854. Of spike-specific TCRs, nearly half reportedly target regions left unmutated in variants. Females made up more of the donors, who were largely white British, and clonal diversity may have come out too low.

TCRdb's copy holds only in-frame clones and misses some; the assay was immunoSEQ multiplex PCR. The data show fewer than 85,000 clones, around nine tenths seen once. This CDR3 has 16 residues. Per the germline V gene, CDR1 is MNHEY and CDR2 is SMNVEV (reference sequence). The ends were cut back, 4 bases at V and 0 bases at J, with 13 bases in the middle. In regard to this clone: Its antigen is still unknown.

The sequence was obtained from an adult who received the AZD1222 COVID-19 vaccine. The material was peripheral blood, obtained 28 days after the second AZD1222 dose. V gene TRBV27 combines with J gene TRBJ1-5; weak D call: TRBD1 (6 bases). Written as DNA, the CDR3 is TGTGCCAGCAGTTCCACAGGACAGCCTAGCAATCAGCCCCAGCATTTT. Amino acid sequence: CASSSTGQPSNQPQHF.